This TCR beta chain was found in a study of cytomegalovirus exposure and HLA in healthy donors. Germline assignment: CDR1 MNHEY and CDR2 SMNVEV (reference sequence). This CDR3 is 15 amino acids long. V gave up 8 bases and J gave up 2 bases; unmatched junction bases: 7. The PCR ran on 60 Vbeta and 13 Jbeta primers. Method: immunoSEQ multiplex PCR; TCRdb's copy keeps in-frame clones and lacks some. The table lists about 97,000 clones, 77% of them singletons. The sample comprised PBMCs. The genes are TRBV27 and TRBJ1-1; 11 positions match TRBD1. This receptor was obtained from a male donor in good health and CMV-seropositive. The CDR3 spells CASRVGTGGNTEAFF. CDR3 nucleotides: TGTGCCAGCCGTGTGGGGACAGGGGGAAACACTGAAGCTTTCTTT.